The T cell receptor (beta chain) under discussion was sequenced for a study of blood T cell repertoires in COVID-19. Study-wide context: Nucleic acid was either cDNA or gDNA, and it came from T cells, B-cell-depleted T cells, or PBMCs.

This clone has only a few counts. The assay was immunoSEQ multiplex PCR, and TCRdb's table has in-frame clones only and misses some. The sample has about 36,000 clones; around 80% are singletons. This CDR3 spans 16 amino acids. V gave up 0 bases and J gave up 2 bases; unmatched junction bases: 6. This chain connects TRBV5-3 to TRBJ2-7, with 9 bases aligning to TRBD2. TRBV5-3 is flagged as an ORF with uncertain function. The sequenced sample consisted of peripheral blood. This sequence originates from a man aged 55 to 70 with acute or convalescent COVID-19. CDR3 nucleotide sequence: TGTGCCAGAAGCTTGGCCACTAGCGGGCCCCCCTACGAGCAGTACTTC. This gives the protein CARSLATSGPPYEQYF.